This entry is about one TCR beta chain. In this CDR3 the conserved last residue, phenylalanine or tryptophan, is missing, so a read error is likely. The data stem from a study of T cells in Graves' hyperthyroidism and ophthalmopathy. From RNA transcripts, TCR beta CDR3 regions were amplified. Initially, a first-round RT-PCR of the TCR CDR3 employed the HTBI primer set. TCRdb reprocessed the multiplex PCR reads via MiXCR and lists one record per CDR3 protein. The table has around 350,000 distinct CDR3 sequences, 13% to 15% seen once. Exclusion of patients followed from uncontrolled infection, other autoimmune disease, pregnancy or lactation. Using 9.5 to 10 ml of fresh peripheral blood, PBMCs were prepared. V lost 3 bases and J lost 3, with 17 bases in between. Per the germline V gene, CDR1 is DFQATT and CDR2 is SNEGSKA (reference sequence). CDR3 length: 15 residues.

The sequenced sample consisted of blood. This receptor was taken from a woman aged 60-70 years with Graves' ophthalmopathy. This chain uses TRBV20-1 with TRBJ1-1, with a tentative D call TRBD1 (6 bases). The CDR3: CSARAHGQSYTEAFS. DNA for the CDR3: TGCAGTGCTAGGGCTCATGGACAGTCGTACACTGAAGCTTTCTCT.